This TCR beta chain derives from a study of T cells after yellow fever vaccination. Researchers made TCR cDNA using 5'RACE template switching, and this step added a universal primer site and UMIs. TCRdb re-called the 5' RACE reads through MiXCR, storing one row per CDR3 protein. The sample has 100,000 to 150,000 distinct CDR3 sequences, roughly 8.2% seen once. This clonotype was seen only a few times. The CDR3 has 11 amino acids. V lost 3 bases and J 5 bases, leaving 5 bases between the germline ends. Germline V gives CDR1 MNHEY, CDR2 SMNVEV (reference sequence). The sample here was CD8+ T cells sorted from PBMCs, taken on the day of the yellow fever booster vaccination. This TCR was recovered from a man aged 18 to 30 who received the YFV17D yellow fever vaccine. The chain joins TRBV27 to TRBJ2-7; D remains ambiguous. The CDR3 loop is CASSFDHEQYF. For the CDR3, the DNA is TGTGCCAGCAGTTTCGACCACGAGCAGTACTTC.